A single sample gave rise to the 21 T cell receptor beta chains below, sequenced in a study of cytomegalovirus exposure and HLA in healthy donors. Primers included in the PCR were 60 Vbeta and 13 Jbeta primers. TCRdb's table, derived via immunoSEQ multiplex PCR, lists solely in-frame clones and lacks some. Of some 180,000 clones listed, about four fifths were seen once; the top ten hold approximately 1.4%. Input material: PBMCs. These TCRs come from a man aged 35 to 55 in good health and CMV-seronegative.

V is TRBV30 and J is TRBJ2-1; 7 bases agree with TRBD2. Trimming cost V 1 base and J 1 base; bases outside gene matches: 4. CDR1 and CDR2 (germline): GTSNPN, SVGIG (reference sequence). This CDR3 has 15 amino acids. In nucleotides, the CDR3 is TGTGCCTGGAGTGGGGGGGGGTTATCCTACAATGAGCAGTTCTTC. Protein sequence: CAWSGGGLSYNEQFF.

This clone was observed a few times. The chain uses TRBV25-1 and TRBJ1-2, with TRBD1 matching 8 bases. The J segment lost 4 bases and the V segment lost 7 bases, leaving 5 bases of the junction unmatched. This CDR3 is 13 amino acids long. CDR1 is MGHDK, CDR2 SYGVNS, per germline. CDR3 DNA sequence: TGTGCCAGCAAAGCAGGGGGCGGCTATGGCTACACCTTC. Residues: CASKAGGGYGYTF.

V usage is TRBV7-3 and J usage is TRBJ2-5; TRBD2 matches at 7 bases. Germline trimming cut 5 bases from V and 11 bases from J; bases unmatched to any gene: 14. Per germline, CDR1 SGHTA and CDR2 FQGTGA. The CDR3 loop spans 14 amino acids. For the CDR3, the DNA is TGTGCCAGCAGCCCCGTGAGACTAGCTGGGGAGCAGTACTTC. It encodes CASSPVRLAGEQYF.

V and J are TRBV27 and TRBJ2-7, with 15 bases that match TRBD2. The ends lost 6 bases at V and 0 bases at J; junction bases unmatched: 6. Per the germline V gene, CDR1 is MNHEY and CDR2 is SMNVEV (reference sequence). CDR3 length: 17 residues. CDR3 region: CASRKGTSGRNSYEQYF. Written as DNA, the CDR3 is TGTGCCAGCAGGAAGGGGACTAGCGGGAGGAACTCCTACGAGCAGTACTTC.

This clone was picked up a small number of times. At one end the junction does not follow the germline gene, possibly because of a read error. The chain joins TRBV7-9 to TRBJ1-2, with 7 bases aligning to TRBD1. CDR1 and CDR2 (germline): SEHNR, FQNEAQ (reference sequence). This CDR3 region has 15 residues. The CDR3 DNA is TGTTCCAGCAGCTCCTACCAGGGGGAAGACTATGGCTACACCTTC. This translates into CSSSSYQGEDYGYTF.

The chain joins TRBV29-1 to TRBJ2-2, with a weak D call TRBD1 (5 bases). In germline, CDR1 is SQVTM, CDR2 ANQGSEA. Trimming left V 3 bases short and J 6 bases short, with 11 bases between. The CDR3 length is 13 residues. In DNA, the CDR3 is TGCAGCGTTGAGGGGCTACGGGCCGGGGAGCTGTTTTTT. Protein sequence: CSVEGLRAGELFF.

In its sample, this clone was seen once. CDR3 coding DNA: TGCGCCAGCAGCTCCCAAGGGGGTAATCAGCCCCAGCATTTT. Residues: CASSSQGGNQPQHF. The J gene is TRBJ1-5, the V gene TRBV5-1; a weak D match, TRBD1 (6 bases). This CDR3 comprises 14 residues. CDR1 is SGHRS, CDR2 YFSETQ, per germline. V lost 3 bases to trimming and J lost 4 bases, with 11 bases between them.

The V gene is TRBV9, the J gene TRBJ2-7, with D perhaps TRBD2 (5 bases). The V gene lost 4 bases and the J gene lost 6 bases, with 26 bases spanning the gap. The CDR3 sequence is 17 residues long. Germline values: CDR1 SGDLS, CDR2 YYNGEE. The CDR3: CASSSTPEAATSGEQYF. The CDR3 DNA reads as TGTGCCAGCAGCTCCACCCCAGAAGCGGCTACCTCTGGCGAGCAGTACTTC.

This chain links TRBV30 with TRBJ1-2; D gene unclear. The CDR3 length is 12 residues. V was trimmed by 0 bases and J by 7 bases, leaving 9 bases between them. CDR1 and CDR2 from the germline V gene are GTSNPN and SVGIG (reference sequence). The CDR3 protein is CAWSVSGAGYTF. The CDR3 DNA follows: TGTGCCTGGAGTGTCTCGGGAGCTGGCTACACCTTC.

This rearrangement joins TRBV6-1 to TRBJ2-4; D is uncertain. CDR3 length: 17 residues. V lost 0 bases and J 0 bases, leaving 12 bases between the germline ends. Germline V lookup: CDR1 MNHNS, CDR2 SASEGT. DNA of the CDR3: TGTGCCAGCAGTGAAGCGCTGAGAGGATTAGCCAAAAACATTCAGTACTTC. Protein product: CASSEALRGLAKNIQYF.

The CDR3 nucleotides read TGTGCCAGCAGCCAGCCAACAGGCGCTAGAAATCCTAGGCAGTACTTC. Encoded protein: CASSQPTGARNPRQYF. The chain uses TRBV4-2 and TRBJ2-7; possibly TRBD1 for D (5 bases). V was pared by 3 bases and J by 9 bases, with 24 bases between. The CDR3 has 16 amino acids. Germline assignment: CDR1 LGHNA and CDR2 YNFKEQ.

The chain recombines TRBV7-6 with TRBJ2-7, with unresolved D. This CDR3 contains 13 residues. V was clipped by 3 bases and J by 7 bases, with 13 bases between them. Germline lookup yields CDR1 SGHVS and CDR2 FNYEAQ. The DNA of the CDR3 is TGTGCCAGCAGCTTCACGGTTTCCGGTGAGCAGTACTTC. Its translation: CASSFTVSGEQYF.

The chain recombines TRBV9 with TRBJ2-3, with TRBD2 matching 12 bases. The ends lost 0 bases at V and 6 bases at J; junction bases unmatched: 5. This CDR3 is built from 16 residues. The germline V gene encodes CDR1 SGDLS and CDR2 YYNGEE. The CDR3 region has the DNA TGTGCCAGCAGCGTAGCGCTAGCGGGAGGGTCCGATACGCAGTATTTT. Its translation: CASSVALAGGSDTQYF.

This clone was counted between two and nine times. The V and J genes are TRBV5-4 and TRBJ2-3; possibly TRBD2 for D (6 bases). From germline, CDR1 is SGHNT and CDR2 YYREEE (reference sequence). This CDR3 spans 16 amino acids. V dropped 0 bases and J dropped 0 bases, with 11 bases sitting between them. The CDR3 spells CASSLGSGLSTDTQYF. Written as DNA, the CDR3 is TGTGCCAGCAGCTTGGGCAGCGGGCTTAGCACAGATACGCAGTATTTT. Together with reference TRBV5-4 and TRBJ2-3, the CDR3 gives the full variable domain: ETGVTQSPTHLIKTRGQQVTLRCSSQSGHNTVSWYQQALGQGPQFIFQYYREEENGRGNFPPRFSGLQFPNYSSELNVNALELDDSALYLCASSLGSGLSTDTQYFGPGTRLTVL.

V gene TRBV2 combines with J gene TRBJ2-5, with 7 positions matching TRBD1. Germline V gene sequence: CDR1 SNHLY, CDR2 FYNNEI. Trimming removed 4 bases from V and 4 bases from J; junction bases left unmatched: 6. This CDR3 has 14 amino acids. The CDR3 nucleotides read TGTGCCAGCAGTGGAGGGGACAGCCGAGAGACCCAGTACTTC. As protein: CASSGGDSRETQYF.

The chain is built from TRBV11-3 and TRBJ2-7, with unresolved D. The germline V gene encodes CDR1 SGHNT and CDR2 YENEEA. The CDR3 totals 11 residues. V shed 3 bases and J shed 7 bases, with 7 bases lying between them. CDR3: CASSLREEQYF. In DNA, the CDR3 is TGTGCCAGCAGCTTGCGAGAGGAGCAGTACTTC.

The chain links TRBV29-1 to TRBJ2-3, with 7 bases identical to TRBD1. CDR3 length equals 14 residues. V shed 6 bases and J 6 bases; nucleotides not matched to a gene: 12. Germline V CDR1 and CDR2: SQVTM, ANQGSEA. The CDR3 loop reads CSVGTANPLDTQYF. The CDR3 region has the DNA TGCAGCGTGGGGACAGCGAATCCTTTGGATACGCAGTATTTT.

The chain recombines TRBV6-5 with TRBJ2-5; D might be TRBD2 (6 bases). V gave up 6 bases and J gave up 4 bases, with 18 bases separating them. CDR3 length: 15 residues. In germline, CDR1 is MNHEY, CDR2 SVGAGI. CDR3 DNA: TGTGCCAGCAGCGGGTTAAGAGCGGAGGGAGAGACCCAGTACTTC. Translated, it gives CASSGLRAEGETQYF.

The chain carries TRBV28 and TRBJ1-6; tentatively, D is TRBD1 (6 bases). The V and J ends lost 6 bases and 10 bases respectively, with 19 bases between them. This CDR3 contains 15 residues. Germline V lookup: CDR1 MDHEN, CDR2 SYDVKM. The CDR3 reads CASRLQGMEGSPLHF. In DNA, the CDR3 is TGTGCCAGCAGACTACAGGGTATGGAAGGATCACCCCTCCACTTT. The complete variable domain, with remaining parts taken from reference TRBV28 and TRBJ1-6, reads DVKVTQSSRYLVKRTGEKVFLECVQDMDHENMFWYRQDPGLGLRLIYFSYDVKMKEKGDIPEGYSVSREKKERFSLILESASTNQTSMYLCASRLQGMEGSPLHFGNGTRLTVT.

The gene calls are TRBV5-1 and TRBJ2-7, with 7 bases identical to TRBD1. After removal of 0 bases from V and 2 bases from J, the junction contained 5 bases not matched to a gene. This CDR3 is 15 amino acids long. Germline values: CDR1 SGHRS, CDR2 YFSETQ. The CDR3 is CASSLGPGQTYEQYF. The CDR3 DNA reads TGCGCCAGCAGCTTGGGTCCGGGACAGACCTACGAGCAGTACTTC.

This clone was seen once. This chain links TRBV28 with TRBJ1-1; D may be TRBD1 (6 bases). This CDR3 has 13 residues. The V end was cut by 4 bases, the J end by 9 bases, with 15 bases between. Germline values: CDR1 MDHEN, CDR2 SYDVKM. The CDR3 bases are TGTGCCAGCAGTTCAACAGGGTTGCAGCAAGCTTTCTTT. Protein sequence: CASSSTGLQQAFF.